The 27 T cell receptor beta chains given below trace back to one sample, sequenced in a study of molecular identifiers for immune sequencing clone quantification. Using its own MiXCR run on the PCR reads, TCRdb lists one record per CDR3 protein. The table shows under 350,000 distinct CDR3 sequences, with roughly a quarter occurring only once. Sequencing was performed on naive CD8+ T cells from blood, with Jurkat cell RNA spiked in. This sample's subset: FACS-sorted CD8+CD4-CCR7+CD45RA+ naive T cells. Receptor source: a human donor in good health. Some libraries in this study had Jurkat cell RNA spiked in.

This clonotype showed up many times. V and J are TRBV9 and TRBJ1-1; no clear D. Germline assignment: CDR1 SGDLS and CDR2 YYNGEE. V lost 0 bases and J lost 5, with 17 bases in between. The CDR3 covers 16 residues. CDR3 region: CASSVGSDSWRTEAFF. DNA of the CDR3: TGTGCCAGCAGCGTAGGAAGTGACTCCTGGAGGACTGAAGCTTTCTTT.

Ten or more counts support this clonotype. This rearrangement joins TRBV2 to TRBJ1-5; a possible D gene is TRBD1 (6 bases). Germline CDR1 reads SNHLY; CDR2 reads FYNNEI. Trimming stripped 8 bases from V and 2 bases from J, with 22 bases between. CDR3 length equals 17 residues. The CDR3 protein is CASEGTGREIGNQPQHF. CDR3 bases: TGTGCCAGCGAGGGCACAGGGCGGGAGATAGGCAATCAGCCCCAGCATTTT.

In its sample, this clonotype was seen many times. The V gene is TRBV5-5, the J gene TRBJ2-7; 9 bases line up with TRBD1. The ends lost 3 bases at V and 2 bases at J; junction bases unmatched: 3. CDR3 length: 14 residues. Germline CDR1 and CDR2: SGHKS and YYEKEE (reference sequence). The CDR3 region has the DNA TGTGCCAGCAGCTGGGGACAGGGTACCTACGAGCAGTACTTC. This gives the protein CASSWGQGTYEQYF.

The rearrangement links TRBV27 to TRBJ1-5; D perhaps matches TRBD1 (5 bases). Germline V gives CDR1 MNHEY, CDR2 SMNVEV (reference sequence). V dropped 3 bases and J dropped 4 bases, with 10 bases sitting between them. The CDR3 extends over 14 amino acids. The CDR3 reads CASSLTVNNQPQHF. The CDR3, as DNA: TGTGCCAGCAGTTTGACAGTCAATAATCAGCCCCAGCATTTT.

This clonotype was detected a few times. CDR3 region: CAWSVYQRSGNTIYF. CDR3 sequence (DNA): TGTGCCTGGAGTGTATATCAGAGAAGTGGAAACACCATATATTTT. V and J are TRBV30 and TRBJ1-3; D is unresolved. In germline, CDR1 is GTSNPN, CDR2 SVGIG (reference sequence). Trimming removed 0 bases at V and 3 bases at J, with 12 bases between. This CDR3 spans 15 amino acids.

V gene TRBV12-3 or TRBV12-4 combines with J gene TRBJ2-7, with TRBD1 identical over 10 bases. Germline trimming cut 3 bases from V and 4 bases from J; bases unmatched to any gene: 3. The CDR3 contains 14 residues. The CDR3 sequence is CASSLGTGVYEQYF. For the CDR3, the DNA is TGTGCCAGCAGTTTGGGGACAGGGGTTTACGAGCAGTACTTC.

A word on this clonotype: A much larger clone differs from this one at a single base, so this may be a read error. CDR3 sequence (DNA): TGTGTCAGCAGTTACGGTGTAGATACGCAGTATTTT. Encoded protein: CVSSYGVDTQYF. J is TRBJ2-3 and V is TRBV6-5, with D unresolved. CDR3 length: 12 residues. Germline V lookup: CDR1 MNHEY, CDR2 SVGAGI.

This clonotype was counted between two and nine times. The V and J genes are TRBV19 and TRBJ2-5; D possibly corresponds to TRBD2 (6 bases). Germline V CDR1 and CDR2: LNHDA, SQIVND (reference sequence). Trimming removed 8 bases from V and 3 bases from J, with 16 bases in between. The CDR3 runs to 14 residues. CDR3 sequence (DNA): TGTGCCAGTTCCTCGAGACTAGGAGAAGAGACCCAGTACTTC. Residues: CASSSRLGEETQYF.

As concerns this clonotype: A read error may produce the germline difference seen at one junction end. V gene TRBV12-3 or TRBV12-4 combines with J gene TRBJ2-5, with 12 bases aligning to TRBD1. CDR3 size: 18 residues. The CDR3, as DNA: TGTGCCAGCAGTTCCCCGGGACAGGGGGCTTTGGACCAAGAGCCCCAGTACTTC. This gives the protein CASSSPGQGALDQEPQYF.

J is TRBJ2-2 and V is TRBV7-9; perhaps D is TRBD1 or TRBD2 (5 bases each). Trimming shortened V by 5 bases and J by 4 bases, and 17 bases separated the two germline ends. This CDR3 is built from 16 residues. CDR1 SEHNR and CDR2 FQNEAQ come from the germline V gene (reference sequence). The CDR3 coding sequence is TGTGCCAGCAGCCACCCCCCCGAGGGGACCACCGGGGAGCTGTTTTTT. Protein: CASSHPPEGTTGELFF.

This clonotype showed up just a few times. The DNA of the CDR3 is TGTGCCAGCAGCTTAGGGAGCATGGTGGTACTAGGGGAAGAGACCCAGTACTTC. Amino acids: CASSLGSMVVLGEETQYF. The chain combines TRBV7-7 with TRBJ2-5; either TRBD1 or TRBD2 may supply D (5 bases each). Trimming took off 1 base at V and 3 bases at J, with 21 bases between the two ends. CDR3 length: 18 amino acids. Germline assignment: CDR1 SSHAT and CDR2 FNYEAQ (reference sequence).

CDR3 nucleotides: TGTGCTAGTGGCCCGACAGGGCTCGAGCAGTACTTC. It yields the protein CASGPTGLEQYF. This chain joins TRBV12-5 and TRBJ2-7; TRBD1 agrees at 7 bases. J gave up 6 bases and V 6 bases, and 5 bases lay outside the gene matches. The CDR3 is made up of 12 amino acids. Germline CDR1 and CDR2: LGHNT and FRNRAP.

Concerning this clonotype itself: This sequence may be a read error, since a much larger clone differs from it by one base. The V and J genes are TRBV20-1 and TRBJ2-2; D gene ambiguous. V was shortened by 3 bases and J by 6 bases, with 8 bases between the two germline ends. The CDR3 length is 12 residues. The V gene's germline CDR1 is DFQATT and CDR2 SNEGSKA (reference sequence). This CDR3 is CSASVDAGELFF. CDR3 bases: TGCAGTGCTAGCGTAGACGCCGGGGAGCTGTTTTTT.

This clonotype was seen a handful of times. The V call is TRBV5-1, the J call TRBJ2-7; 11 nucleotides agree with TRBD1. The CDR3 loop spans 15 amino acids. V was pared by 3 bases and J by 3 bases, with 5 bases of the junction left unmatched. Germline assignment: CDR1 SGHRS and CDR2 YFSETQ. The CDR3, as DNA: TGCGCCAGCAGCTCATGGGGGACAGGGGGCTACGAGCAGTACTTC. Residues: CASSSWGTGGYEQYF.

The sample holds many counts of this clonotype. CDR3 bases: TGTGCCAGCAGTATTACAGGGGGAAACTATGGCTACACCTTC. This encodes CASSITGGNYGYTF. V is TRBV12-3 or TRBV12-4 and J is TRBJ1-2; TRBD1 agrees at 8 bases. The CDR3 spans 14 residues. V was clipped by 5 bases and J by 2 bases; unmatched bases: 4.

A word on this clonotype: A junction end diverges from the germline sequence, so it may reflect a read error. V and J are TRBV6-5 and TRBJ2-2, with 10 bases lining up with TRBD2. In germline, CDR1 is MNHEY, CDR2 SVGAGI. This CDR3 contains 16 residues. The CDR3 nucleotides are TGTGCCCGCAGTACCGGACTAGCGGTCTCCCCCGGGGCGCTGTTTTTT. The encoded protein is CARSTGLAVSPGALFF.

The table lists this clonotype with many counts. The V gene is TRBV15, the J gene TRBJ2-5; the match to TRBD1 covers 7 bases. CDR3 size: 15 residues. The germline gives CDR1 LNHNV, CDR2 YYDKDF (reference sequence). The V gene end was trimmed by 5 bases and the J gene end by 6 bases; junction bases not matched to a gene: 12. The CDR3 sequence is CATSPPGGSQKTQYF. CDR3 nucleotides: TGTGCCACCAGCCCACCAGGGGGTTCGCAAAAGACCCAGTACTTC. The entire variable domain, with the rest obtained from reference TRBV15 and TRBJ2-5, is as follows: DAMVIQNPRYQVTQFGKPVTLSCSQTLNHNVMYWYQQKSSQAPKLLFHYYDKDFNNEADTPDNFQSRRPNTSFCFLDIRSPGLGDTAMYLCATSPPGGSQKTQYFGPGTRLLVL.

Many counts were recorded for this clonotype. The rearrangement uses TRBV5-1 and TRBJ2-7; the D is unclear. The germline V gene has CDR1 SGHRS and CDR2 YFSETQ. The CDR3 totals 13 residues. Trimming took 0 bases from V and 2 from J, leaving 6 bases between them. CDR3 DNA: TGCGCCAGCAGCTTGGACTCGGCCTACGAGCAGTACTTC. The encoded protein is CASSLDSAYEQYF. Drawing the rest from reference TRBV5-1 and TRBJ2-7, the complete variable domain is KAGVTQTPRYLIKTRGQQVTLSCSPISGHRSVSWYQQTPGQGLQFLFEYFSETQRNKGNFPGRFSGRQFSNSRSEMNVSTLELGDSALYLCASSLDSAYEQYFGPGTRLTVT.

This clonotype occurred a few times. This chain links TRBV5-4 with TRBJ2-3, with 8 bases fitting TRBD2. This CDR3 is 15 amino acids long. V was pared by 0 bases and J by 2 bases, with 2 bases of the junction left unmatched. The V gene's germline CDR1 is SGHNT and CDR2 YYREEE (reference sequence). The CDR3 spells CASSLGTSNTDTQYF. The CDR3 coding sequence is TGTGCCAGCAGCTTGGGGACTAGCAACACAGATACGCAGTATTTT.

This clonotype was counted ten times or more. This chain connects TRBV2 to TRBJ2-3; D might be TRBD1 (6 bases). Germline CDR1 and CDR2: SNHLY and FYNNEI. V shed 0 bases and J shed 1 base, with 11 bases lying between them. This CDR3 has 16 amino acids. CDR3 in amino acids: CASSEAWGLGTDTQYF. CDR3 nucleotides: TGTGCCAGCAGTGAAGCCTGGGGGCTCGGCACAGATACGCAGTATTTT.

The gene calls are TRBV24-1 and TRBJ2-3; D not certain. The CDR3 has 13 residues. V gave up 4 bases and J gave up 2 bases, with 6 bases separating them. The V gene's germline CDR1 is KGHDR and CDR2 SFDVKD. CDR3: CATSEGFTDTQYF. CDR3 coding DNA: TGTGCCACCAGTGAAGGCTTCACAGATACGCAGTATTTT.

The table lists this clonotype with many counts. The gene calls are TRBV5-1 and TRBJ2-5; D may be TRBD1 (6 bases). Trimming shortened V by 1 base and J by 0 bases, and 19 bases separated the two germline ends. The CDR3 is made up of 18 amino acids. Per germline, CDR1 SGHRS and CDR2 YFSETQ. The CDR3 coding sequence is TGCGCCAGCAGCTTGAGGGGGAGAATGGGTGGGGACCAAGAGACCCAGTACTTC. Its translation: CASSLRGRMGGDQETQYF.

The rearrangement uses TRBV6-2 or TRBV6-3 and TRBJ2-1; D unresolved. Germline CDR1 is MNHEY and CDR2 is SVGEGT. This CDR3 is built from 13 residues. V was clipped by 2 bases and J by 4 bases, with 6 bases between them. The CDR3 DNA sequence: TGTGCCAGCAGTTACGCGCTATACAATGAGCAGTTCTTC. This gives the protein CASSYALYNEQFF.

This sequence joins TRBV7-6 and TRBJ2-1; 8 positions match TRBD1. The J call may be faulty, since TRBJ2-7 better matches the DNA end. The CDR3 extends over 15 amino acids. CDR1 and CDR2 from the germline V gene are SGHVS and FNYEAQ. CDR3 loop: CASSLSDRGYNEQYF. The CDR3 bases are TGTGCCAGCAGCTTATCAGACAGGGGTTACAATGAGCAGTACTTC.

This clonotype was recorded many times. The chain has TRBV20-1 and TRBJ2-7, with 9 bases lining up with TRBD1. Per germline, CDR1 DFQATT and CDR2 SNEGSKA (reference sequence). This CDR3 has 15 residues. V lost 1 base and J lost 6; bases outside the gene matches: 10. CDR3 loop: CSARAPGQGQGEQYF. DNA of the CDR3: TGCAGTGCTAGAGCTCCGGGACAGGGTCAAGGCGAGCAGTACTTC.

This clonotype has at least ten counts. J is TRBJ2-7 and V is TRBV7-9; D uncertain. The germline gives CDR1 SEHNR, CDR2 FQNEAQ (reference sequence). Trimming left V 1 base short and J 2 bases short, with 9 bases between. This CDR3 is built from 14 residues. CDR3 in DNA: TGTGCCAGCAGCTTAGGGTTACAAGCCTACGAGCAGTACTTC. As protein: CASSLGLQAYEQYF.

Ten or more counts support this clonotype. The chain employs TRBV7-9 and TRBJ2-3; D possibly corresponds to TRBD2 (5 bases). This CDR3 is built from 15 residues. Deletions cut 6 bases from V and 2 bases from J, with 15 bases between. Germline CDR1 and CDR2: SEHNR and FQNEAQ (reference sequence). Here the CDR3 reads CASSRPLGDTDTQYF. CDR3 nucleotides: TGTGCCAGCAGTCGCCCCCTCGGGGACACAGATACGCAGTATTTT.